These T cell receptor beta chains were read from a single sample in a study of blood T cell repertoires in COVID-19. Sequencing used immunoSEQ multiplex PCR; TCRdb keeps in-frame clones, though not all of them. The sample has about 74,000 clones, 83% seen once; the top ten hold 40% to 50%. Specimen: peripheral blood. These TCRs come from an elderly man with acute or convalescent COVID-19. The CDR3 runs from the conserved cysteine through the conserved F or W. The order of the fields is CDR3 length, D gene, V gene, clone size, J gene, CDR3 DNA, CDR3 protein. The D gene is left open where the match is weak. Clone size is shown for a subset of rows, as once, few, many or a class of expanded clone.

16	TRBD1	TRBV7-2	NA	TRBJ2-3	TGTGCCAGCAGCTTAGGGGGGACAGGGGGCCCAGATACGCAGTATTTT	CASSLGGTGGPDTQYF
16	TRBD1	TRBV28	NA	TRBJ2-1	TGTGCCAGCAGGCCTCCCGAGGACAGGGGGCGTCGGGAGCAGTTCTTC	CASRPPEDRGRREQFF
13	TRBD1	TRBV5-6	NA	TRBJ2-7	TGTGCCAGCAGCTTCGGGACAGGACGGGAGCAGTACTTC	CASSFGTGREQYF
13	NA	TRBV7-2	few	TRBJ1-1	TGTGCCAGCAGCCCTAGAGAAGGGGCTGAAGCTTTCTTT	CASSPREGAEAFF
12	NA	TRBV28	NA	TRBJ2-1	TGTGCCAGCAGTTTCCTTCGGGACTCCCTGATCTTC	CASSFLRDSLIF
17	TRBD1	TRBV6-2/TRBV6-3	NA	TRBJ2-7	TGTGCCAGCAGTTACGTTTTTCCGGGACAGAAGCCACTCGAGCAGTACTTC	CASSYVFPGQKPLEQYF
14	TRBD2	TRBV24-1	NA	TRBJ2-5	TGTGCCACCAGGTCGGGAGGCGGGCAAGAGACCCAGTACTTC	CATRSGGGQETQYF
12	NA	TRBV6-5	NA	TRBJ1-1	TGTGCCAGCAGTTACGAGGGCACTGAAGCTTTCTTT	CASSYEGTEAFF
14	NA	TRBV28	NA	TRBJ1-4	TGTGCCAGCTTTCGGGGGGGTCAGAATGAAAAACTGTTTTTT	CASFRGGQNEKLFF
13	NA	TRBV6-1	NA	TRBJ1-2	TGTGCCAGCAGTGACAGGACTAACTATGGCTACACCTTC	CASSDRTNYGYTF
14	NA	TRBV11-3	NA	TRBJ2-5	TGTGCCAGCAGCCCGGGGGGCCCCCAAGAGACCCAGTACTTC	CASSPGGPQETQYF
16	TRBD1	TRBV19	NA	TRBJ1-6	TGTGCCAGTAGTGGTACAGGGGGGTCCTATAATTCACCCCTCCACTTT	CASSGTGGSYNSPLHF
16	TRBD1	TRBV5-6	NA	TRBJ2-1	TGTGCCAGCATCATTTTTGGACAGGATTATTACAATGAGCAGTTCTTC	CASIIFGQDYYNEQFF
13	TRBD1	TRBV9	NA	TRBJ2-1	TGTGCCAGCAGCATAGACAGGGACAATGAGCAGTTCTTC	CASSIDRDNEQFF
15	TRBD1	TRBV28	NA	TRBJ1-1	TGTGCCAGCAGGGGAGGAGGGACAGGTAACACTGAAGCTTTCTTT	CASRGGGTGNTEAFF
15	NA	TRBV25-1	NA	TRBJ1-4	TGTGCCAGCAGTGCCGGAGGGGGGGTGTGGGAAAAACTGTTTTTT	CASSAGGGVWEKLFF
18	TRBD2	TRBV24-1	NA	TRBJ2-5	TGTGCCACCAGTAGGGGGGGACTAGCGGGAGGGTACCAAGAGACCCAGTACTTC	CATSRGGLAGGYQETQYF
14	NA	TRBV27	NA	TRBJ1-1	TGTGCCAGCAGTTTCCGAGTAGGGGCTCCGGCAGCTTTCTTT	CASSFRVGAPAAFF
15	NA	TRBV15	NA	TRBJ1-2	TGTGCCACCAGCAGAGCGGCGGGCTTCAACTATGGCTACACCTTC	CATSRAAGFNYGYTF
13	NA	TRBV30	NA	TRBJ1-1	TGTGCCTGGAGTGTCGGGTTGAACACTGAAGCTTTCTTT	CAWSVGLNTEAFF
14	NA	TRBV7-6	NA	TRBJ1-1	TGTGCCAGCAGCTTAGCGGGGGCCAACACTGAAGCTTTCTTT	CASSLAGANTEAFF
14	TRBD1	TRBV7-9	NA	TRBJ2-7	TGTGCCAGCAGCCCGCTACAGGGGAGCTACGAGCAGTACTTC	CASSPLQGSYEQYF
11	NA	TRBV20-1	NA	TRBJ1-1	TGCAGTGCTCCGTCGAACACTGAAGCTTTCTTT	CSAPSNTEAFF
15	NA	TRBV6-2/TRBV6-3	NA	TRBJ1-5	TGTGCCAGCAGTTACCTCACAGGTTACAATCAGCCCCAGCATTTT	CASSYLTGYNQPQHF
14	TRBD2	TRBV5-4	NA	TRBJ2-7	TGTGCCAGCAGCCCTGATGGGGGGGTCCACGAGCAGTACTTC	CASSPDGGVHEQYF
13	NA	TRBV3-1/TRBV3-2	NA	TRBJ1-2	TGTGCCAGCAGCCAAGCAGACAGTGCTGGCTACACCTTC	CASSQADSAGYTF
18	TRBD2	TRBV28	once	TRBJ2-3	TGTGCCAGCAGCTCCTCGGGACTAGCGGGCGGTAGCACAGATACGCAGTATTTT	CASSSSGLAGGSTDTQYF
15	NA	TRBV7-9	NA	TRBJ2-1	TGTGCCAGCAGCTCCGGTAAAAGCTCCTACAATGAGCAGTTCTTC	CASSSGKSSYNEQFF
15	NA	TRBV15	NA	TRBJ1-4	TGTGCCACCAGCGCCGTGGGAGGGGTAGGAGAAAAACTGTTTTTT	CATSAVGGVGEKLFF
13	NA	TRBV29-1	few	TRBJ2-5	TGCAGCGCCCTGAGGGGACTTCAAGAGACCCAGTACTTC	CSALRGLQETQYF
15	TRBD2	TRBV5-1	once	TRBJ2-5	TGCGCCAGCAGCTTGGGTAGGACTAGCCAAGAGACCCAGTACTTC	CASSLGRTSQETQYF
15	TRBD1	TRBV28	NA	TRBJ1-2	TGTGCCAGCAGTCTAACCGGGACAGGGGGCTCTTGGTACACCTTC	CASSLTGTGGSWYTF
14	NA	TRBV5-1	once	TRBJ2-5	TGCGCCAGCAGCCACAGACAGGCCCAAGAGACCCAGTACTTC	CASSHRQAQETQYF
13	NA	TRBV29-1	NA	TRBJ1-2	TGCAGCGTTTCTGAGCCAGGGGATTATGGCTACACCTTC	CSVSEPGDYGYTF
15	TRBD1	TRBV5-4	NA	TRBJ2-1	TGTGCCAGCAGCCGGACAGGTGTAATAGGCAATGAGCAGTTCTTC	CASSRTGVIGNEQFF
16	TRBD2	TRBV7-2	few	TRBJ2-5	TGTGCCAGCAGCTTAGTCGGGGGGGGCTTCCAAGAGACCCAGTACTTC	CASSLVGGGFQETQYF
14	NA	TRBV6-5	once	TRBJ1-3	TGTGCCAGCAGGCTGACAGCTTCTGGAAACACCATATATTTT	CASRLTASGNTIYF
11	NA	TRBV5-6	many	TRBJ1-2	TGTGCCAGCAGTTACGGCTATGGCTACACCTTC	CASSYGYGYTF
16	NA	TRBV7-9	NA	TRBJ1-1	TGTGCCAGCAGCCCCCCCAGCAGGGCACGGAACACTGAAGCTTTCTTT	CASSPPSRARNTEAFF
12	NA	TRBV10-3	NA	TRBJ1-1	TGTGCCATCAGTGAGCGGAACACTGAAGCTTTCTTT	CAISERNTEAFF
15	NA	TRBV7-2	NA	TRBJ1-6	TGTGCCAGCAGCTCCCCAACAGCCTCTAATTCACCCCTCCACTTT	CASSSPTASNSPLHF
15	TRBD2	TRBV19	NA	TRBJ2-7	TGTGCCAGTAGTTTAGCGGGAGGCTTCTCCTACGAGCAGTACTTC	CASSLAGGFSYEQYF
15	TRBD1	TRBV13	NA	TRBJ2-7	TGTGCCAGCAGCCAAAAACAGGGGCATGGCTACGAGCAGTACTTC	CASSQKQGHGYEQYF
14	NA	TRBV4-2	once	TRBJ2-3	TGTGCCAGCAGCCAAGAACAGGCCACAGATACGCAGTATTTT	CASSQEQATDTQYF
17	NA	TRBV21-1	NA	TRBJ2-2	TGTGCCAGCAGCAAAGGGACTAGCGGGCGGAACACCGGGGAGCTGTTTTTT	CASSKGTSGRNTGELFF
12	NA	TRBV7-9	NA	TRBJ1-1	TGTGCCAGCAGCTCCGGGGAGTCTGAAGCTTTCTTT	CASSSGESEAFF
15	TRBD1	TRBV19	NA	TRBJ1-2	TGTGCCAGTAGTCCACTAACCGGGACAGGGAATGGCTACACCTTC	CASSPLTGTGNGYTF
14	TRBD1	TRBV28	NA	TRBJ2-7	TGTGCCAGCAGGGAGATGGGACAGACCTACGAGCAGTACTTC	CASREMGQTYEQYF
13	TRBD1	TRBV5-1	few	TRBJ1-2	TGCGCCAGCAGAAAGACAGGGTCGGATGGCTACACCTTC	CASRKTGSDGYTF
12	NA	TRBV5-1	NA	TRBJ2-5	TGCGCCAGCAGCCAAGCGGAAGAGACCCAGTACTTC	CASSQAEETQYF
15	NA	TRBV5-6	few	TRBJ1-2	TGTGCCAGCAGCTTGGACCCACTGGTTAACTATGGCTACACCTTC	CASSLDPLVNYGYTF
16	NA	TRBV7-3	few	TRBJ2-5	TGTGCCAGCAGCTCCCAGCCCGACGGGGGTGCAGAGACCCAGTACTTC	CASSSQPDGGAETQYF
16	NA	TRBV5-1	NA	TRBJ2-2	TGCGCCAGCAGCTTGCTACCAGGGCTGGACACCGGGGAGCTGTTTTTT	CASSLLPGLDTGELFF